The 16 T cell receptor beta chains below all came from one sample that was sequenced in a study of circulating and synovial CD4+ cells in juvenile arthritis (dated by TCRdb to 2014 to 2015). Library preparation was by the immunoSEQ multiplex PCR assay. This immuneACCESS table, as held by TCRdb, lists in-frame sequences with V and J called but not all clones. Of the missing ones, under half trace to an unresolved V gene in checked studies; the others have no known cause. A total of tens of thousands of clones appear in this sample, 90% to 95% of them only once. The ten top clones hold 0.6% to 0.8% of the sample. Specimen: CD4+ T cells from blood. These TCRs come from a human donor with juvenile idiopathic arthritis.

This clone was recorded only once. The chain recombines TRBV5-3 with TRBJ1-5; a weak D match, TRBD1 (6 bases). TRBV5-3 qualifies as an ORF whose function is uncertain. The V and J ends lost 3 bases and 5 bases respectively, with 9 bases between them. This CDR3 has 13 amino acids. In nucleotides, the CDR3 is TGTGCCAGAAGCTACAGGGTGGATCAGCCCCAGCATTTT. Amino acids: CARSYRVDQPQHF.

The chain combines TRBV27 with TRBJ1-2; a possible D gene is TRBD1 (5 bases). This CDR3 has 12 amino acids. Germline CDR1 reads MNHEY; CDR2 reads SMNVEV (reference sequence). Trimming cost V 6 bases and J 6 bases, with 11 bases left between them. The CDR3 sequence is CASREGYNGYTF. CDR3 in DNA: TGTGCCAGCAGGGAGGGGTATAATGGCTACACCTTC.

The V call is TRBV9, the J call TRBJ2-1; D unresolved. This CDR3 contains 13 residues. CDR1 is SGDLS and CDR2 is YYNGEE in the germline V gene. Trimming pared 1 base from V and 5 bases from J, leaving 7 bases between. CDR3 nucleotides: TGTGCCAGCAGCGTAAACTACAACAATGAGCAGTTCTTC. This sequence encodes CASSVNYNNEQFF. Combining the CDR3 with reference TRBV9 and TRBJ2-1 gives the whole variable domain DSGVTQTPKHLITATGQRVTLRCSPRSGDLSVYWYQQSLDQGLQFLIQYYNGEERAKGNILERFSAQQFPDLHSELNLSSLELGDSALYFCASSVNYNNEQFFGPGTRLTVL.

The chain employs TRBV15 and TRBJ1-1; unclear D gene. Germline CDR1 is LNHNV and CDR2 is YYDKDF (reference sequence). This CDR3 comprises 14 residues. Between the trimmed V and J ends, which lost 0 bases and 0 bases, there was a span of 5 bases. CDR3 sequence (DNA): TGTGCCACCAGCAGAGATAAGCTGAACACTGAAGCTTTCTTT. Its protein is CATSRDKLNTEAFF.

Only one count was recorded for this clone. J is TRBJ2-1 and V is TRBV28; 7 nucleotides line up with TRBD2. Looked up from germline, CDR1 is MDHEN and CDR2 is SYDVKM. Trimming cost V 5 bases and J 10 bases; bases outside gene matches: 5. CDR3 length: 12 residues. CDR3 in DNA: TGTGCCAGCAGTCATCCTAGCGGCGAGCAGTTCTTC. It yields the protein CASSHPSGEQFF.

The genes are TRBV27 and TRBJ1-5, with 11 nucleotides matching TRBD1. The CDR3 covers 17 residues. The ends lost 2 bases at V and 3 bases at J; junction bases unmatched: 6. CDR1 is MNHEY and CDR2 is SMNVEV in the germline V gene (reference sequence). CDR3 sequence: CASSLIGQGANNQPQHF. The CDR3 nucleotides read TGTGCCAGCAGTTTAATTGGACAGGGGGCTAACAATCAGCCCCAGCATTTT.

CDR3 sequence reads: CASSMTLTGGSGEQYF. CDR3 bases: TGTGCCAGCAGTATGACATTGACAGGGGGCTCGGGGGAGCAGTACTTC. The V call is TRBV27, the J call TRBJ2-7; 10 positions match TRBD1. The CDR3 has 16 residues. V was clipped by 5 bases and J by 7 bases; unmatched bases: 14. Germline assignment: CDR1 MNHEY and CDR2 SMNVEV (reference sequence).

The gene calls are TRBV11-3 and TRBJ2-3; TRBD1 might be the D (5 bases). The CDR3 is 13 residues long. The germline CDR1 and CDR2 sequences are SGHNT and YENEEA. V gave up 1 base and J gave up 7 bases, with 9 bases separating them. CDR3 DNA sequence: TGTGCCAGCAGCTTAGGGCCAGGGAATACGCAGTATTTT. It specifies CASSLGPGNTQYF.

The chain couples TRBV19 to TRBJ1-5; 8 positions match TRBD1. Germline-derived CDR1 and CDR2 are LNHDA and SQIVND (reference sequence). This CDR3 spans 15 amino acids. Losses at the gene ends were 2 bases for V and 7 bases for J; bases not matched to a gene: 7. The CDR3 DNA reads as TGTGCCAGTAGTATATCCTCAGGGGGCAGCCAGCCCCAGCATTTT. Its translation is CASSISSGGSQPQHF.

This clone is a singleton in its sample. The chain uses TRBV6-5 and TRBJ1-1, with D tentatively TRBD1 (5 bases). V was cut by 0 bases and J by 0 bases, with 5 bases left in between. This CDR3 has 14 amino acids. Germline loops: CDR1 MNHEY, CDR2 SVGAGI. The CDR3 region is CASSYSGLNTEAFF. Written as DNA, the CDR3 is TGTGCCAGCAGTTACTCGGGGCTGAACACTGAAGCTTTCTTT.

This clone appeared once. The chain couples TRBV7-2 to TRBJ2-7; TRBD1 matches 8 bases. This CDR3 has 15 amino acids. Germline V CDR1 and CDR2: SGHTA, FQGNSA. V lost 1 base, J lost 3 bases, and 5 bases stayed unmatched. CDR3 loop: CASSLGGTGFYEQYF. CDR3 DNA: TGTGCCAGCAGCTTAGGCGGGACAGGATTCTACGAGCAGTACTTC.

The chain employs TRBV15 and TRBJ2-1; 8 bases are shared with TRBD2. The V segment lost 1 base and the J segment 8 bases; nucleotides outside the gene matches: 10. This CDR3 has 16 amino acids. Per the germline V gene, CDR1 is LNHNV and CDR2 is YYDKDF (reference sequence). As DNA, the CDR3 is TGTGCCACCAGCAGAGTTCTAGCGGGTGGAGTAGATGAGCAGTTCTTC. This gives the protein CATSRVLAGGVDEQFF.

J is TRBJ1-1 and V is TRBV30, with D possibly being TRBD1 (6 bases). The CDR3 has 15 residues. In germline, CDR1 is GTSNPN, CDR2 SVGIG (reference sequence). V was cut by 2 bases and J by 0 bases, with 13 bases left in between. The CDR3 loop is CAWSHGQPMNTEAFF. CDR3 DNA: TGTGCCTGGAGTCATGGACAGCCTATGAACACTGAAGCTTTCTTT.

V and J are TRBV19 and TRBJ2-3; 9 nucleotides line up with TRBD2. CDR1 and CDR2 from the germline V gene are LNHDA and SQIVND (reference sequence). V was clipped by 1 base and J by 5 bases; unmatched bases: 7. The CDR3 has 16 residues. This chain's CDR3 is CASSIGLAGTGDTQYF. CDR3 DNA: TGTGCCAGTAGTATAGGTCTAGCGGGGACGGGAGATACGCAGTATTTT. Variable domain in full (rest from reference TRBV19 and TRBJ2-3): DGGITQSPKYLFRKEGQNVTLSCEQNLNHDAMYWYRQDPGQGLRLIYYSQIVNDFQKGDIAEGYSVSREKKESFPLTVTSAQKNPTAFYLCASSIGLAGTGDTQYFGPGTRLTVL.

This clone was counted once. CDR3 nucleotides: TGTGCCAGCAGCTTAACCGGAGGGGCAGGGGAGCAGTACTTC. It encodes CASSLTGGAGEQYF. The J gene is TRBJ2-7, the V gene TRBV7-3, with D maybe TRBD2 (6 bases). This CDR3 is 14 amino acids long. Per germline, CDR1 SGHTA and CDR2 FQGTGA. Deletions cut 0 bases from V and 7 bases from J, with 13 bases between.

V gene TRBV19 combines with J gene TRBJ2-7, with no clear D. CDR1 and CDR2 from the germline V gene are LNHDA and SQIVND (reference sequence). This CDR3 comprises 13 residues. V was trimmed by 6 bases and J by 1 base, leaving 10 bases between them. The DNA of the CDR3 is TGTGCCAGTAGATCACAGCTTTCCTACGAGCAGTACTTC. Translation: CASRSQLSYEQYF.